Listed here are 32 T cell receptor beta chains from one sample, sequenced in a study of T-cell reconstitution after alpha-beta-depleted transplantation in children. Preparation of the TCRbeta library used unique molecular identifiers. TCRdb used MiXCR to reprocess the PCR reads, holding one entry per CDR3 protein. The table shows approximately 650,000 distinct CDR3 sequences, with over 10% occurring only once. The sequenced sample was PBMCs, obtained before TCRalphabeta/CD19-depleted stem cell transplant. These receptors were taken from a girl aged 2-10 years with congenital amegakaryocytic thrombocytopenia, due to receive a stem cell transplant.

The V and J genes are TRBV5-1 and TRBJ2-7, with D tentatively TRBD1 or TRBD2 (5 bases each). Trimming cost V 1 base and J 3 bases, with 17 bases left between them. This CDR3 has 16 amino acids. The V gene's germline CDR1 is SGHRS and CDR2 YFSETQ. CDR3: CASSLKAAPGLYEQYF. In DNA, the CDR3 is TGCGCCAGCAGCTTGAAAGCGGCCCCGGGGCTCTACGAGCAGTACTTC.

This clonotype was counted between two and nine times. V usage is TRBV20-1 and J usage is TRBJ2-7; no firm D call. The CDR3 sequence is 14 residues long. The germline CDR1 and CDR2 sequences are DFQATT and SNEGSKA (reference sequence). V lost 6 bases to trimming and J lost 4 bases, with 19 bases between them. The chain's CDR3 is CSAVLGKKDYEQYF. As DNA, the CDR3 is TGCAGTGCGGTTTTGGGGAAGAAAGATTACGAGCAGTACTTC.

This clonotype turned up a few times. The CDR3 loop reads CSAAAHRGSGANVLTF. The DNA of the CDR3 is TGCAGTGCTGCAGCACATAGGGGCTCTGGGGCCAACGTCCTGACTTTC. The chain recombines TRBV20-1 with TRBJ2-6; TRBD1 might be the D (5 bases). The CDR3 runs to 16 residues. The germline V and J ends were trimmed by 5 bases and 0 bases, with 14 bases remaining between them. Per germline, CDR1 DFQATT and CDR2 SNEGSKA (reference sequence).

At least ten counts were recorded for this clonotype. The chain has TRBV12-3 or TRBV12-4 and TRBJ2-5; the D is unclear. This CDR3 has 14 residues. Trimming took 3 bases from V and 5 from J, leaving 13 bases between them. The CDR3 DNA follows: TGTGCCAGCAGTTTGTCGCTGGACCTGGAGACCCAGTACTTC. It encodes CASSLSLDLETQYF.

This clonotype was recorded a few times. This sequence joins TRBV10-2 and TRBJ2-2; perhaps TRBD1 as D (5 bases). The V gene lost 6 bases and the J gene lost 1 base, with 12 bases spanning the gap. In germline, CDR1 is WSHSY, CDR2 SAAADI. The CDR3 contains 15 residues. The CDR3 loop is CASSSGRVNTGELFF. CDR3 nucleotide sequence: TGCGCCAGCAGCTCGGGCAGGGTGAACACCGGGGAGCTGTTTTTT.

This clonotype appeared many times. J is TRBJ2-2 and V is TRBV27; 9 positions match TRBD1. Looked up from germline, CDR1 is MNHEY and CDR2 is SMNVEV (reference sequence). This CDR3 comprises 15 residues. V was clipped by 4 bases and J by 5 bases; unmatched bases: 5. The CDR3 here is CASSWGGQGTGELFF. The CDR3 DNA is TGTGCCAGCAGTTGGGGGGGACAGGGAACCGGGGAGCTGTTTTTT.

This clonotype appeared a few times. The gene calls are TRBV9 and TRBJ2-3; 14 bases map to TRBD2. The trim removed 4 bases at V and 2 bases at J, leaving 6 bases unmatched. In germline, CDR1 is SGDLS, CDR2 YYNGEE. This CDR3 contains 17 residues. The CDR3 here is CASSSWTSGRLTDTQYF. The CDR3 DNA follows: TGTGCCAGCAGCTCCTGGACTAGCGGGAGGCTCACAGATACGCAGTATTTT.

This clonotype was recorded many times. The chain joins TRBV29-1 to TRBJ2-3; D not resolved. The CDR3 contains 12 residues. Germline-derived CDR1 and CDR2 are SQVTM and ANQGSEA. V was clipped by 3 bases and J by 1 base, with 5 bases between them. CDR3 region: CSVDTGTDTQYF. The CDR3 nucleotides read TGCAGCGTTGATACAGGCACAGATACGCAGTATTTT.

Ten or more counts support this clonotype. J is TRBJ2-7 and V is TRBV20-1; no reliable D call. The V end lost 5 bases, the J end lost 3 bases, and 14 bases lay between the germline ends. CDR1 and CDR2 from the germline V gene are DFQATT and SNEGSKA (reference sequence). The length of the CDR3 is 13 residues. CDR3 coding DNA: TGCAGTGCTTCCGGCTGGGATTACTACGAGCAGTACTTC. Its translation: CSASGWDYYEQYF.

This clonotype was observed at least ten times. The CDR3 nucleotides read TGTGCCACCAGCGCTAGGGGTTCCGAGCAGTTCTTC. It specifies CATSARGSEQFF. The chain recombines TRBV24-1 with TRBJ2-1, with D maybe TRBD1 (5 bases). The ends were cut back, 7 bases at V and 10 bases at J, with 13 bases in the middle. This CDR3 is 12 amino acids long. The germline CDR1 and CDR2 sequences are KGHDR and SFDVKD.

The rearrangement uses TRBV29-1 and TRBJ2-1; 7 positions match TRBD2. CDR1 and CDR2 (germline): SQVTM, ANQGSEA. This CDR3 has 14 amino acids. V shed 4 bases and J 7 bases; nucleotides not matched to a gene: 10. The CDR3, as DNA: TGCAGCGTTGGGGGGGACTATCTTGGGAATGAGCAGTTCTTC. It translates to CSVGGDYLGNEQFF.

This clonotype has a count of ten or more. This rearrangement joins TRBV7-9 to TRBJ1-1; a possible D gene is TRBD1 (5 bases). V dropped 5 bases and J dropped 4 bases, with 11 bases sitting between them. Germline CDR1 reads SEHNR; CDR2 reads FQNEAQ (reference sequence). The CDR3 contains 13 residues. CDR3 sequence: CASSPEGSTEAFF. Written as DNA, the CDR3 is TGTGCCAGCAGCCCAGAGGGGAGCACTGAAGCTTTCTTT.

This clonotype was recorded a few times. This CDR3 reads CSARDPAGVYEQYF. CDR3 coding DNA: TGCAGTGCTAGAGATCCAGCGGGAGTCTACGAGCAGTACTTC. The V and J genes are TRBV20-1 and TRBJ2-7; the match to TRBD2 covers 8 bases. From germline, CDR1 is DFQATT and CDR2 SNEGSKA (reference sequence). The CDR3 is 14 residues long. The trim removed 0 bases at V and 3 bases at J, leaving 4 bases unmatched.

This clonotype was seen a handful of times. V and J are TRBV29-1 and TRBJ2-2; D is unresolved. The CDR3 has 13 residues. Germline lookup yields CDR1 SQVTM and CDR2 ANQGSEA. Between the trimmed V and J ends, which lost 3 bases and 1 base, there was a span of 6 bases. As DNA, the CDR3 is TGCAGCGTTGACATTTTGAACACCGGGGAGCTGTTTTTT. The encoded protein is CSVDILNTGELFF.

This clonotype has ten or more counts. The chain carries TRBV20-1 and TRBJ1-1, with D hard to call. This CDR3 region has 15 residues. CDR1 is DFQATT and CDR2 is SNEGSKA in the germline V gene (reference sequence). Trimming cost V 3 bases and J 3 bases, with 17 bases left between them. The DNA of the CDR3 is TGCAGTGCTAGTAGATCCGGAGGGCGGCACACTGAAGCTTTCTTT. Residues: CSASRSGGRHTEAFF.

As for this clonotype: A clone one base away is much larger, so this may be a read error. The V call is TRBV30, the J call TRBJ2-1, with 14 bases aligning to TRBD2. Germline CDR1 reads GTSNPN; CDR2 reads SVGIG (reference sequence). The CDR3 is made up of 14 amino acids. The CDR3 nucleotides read TGTGCCTGGAGCGCGGGACTAGCGGGAGAGGAGCAGCTCTTC. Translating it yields CAWSAGLAGEEQLF.

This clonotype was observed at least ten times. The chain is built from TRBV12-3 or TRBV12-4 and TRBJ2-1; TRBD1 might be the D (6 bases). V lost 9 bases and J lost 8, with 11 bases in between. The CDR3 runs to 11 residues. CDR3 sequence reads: CASNRVHEQFF. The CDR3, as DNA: TGTGCCAGTAACAGGGTCCATGAGCAGTTCTTC.

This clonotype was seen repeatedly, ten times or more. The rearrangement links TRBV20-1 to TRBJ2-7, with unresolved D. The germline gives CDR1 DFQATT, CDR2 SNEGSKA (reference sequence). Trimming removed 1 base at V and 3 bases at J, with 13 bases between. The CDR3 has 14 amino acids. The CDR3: CSARVAETNYEQYF. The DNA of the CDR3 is TGCAGTGCTAGAGTGGCGGAGACGAACTACGAGCAGTACTTC.

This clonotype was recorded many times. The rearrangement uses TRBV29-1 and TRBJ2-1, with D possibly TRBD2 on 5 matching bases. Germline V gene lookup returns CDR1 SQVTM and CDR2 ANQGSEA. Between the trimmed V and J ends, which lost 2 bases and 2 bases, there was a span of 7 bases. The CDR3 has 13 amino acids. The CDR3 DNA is TGCAGCGTTGAACCAGCGGCCTACAATGAGCAGTTCTTC. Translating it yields CSVEPAAYNEQFF.

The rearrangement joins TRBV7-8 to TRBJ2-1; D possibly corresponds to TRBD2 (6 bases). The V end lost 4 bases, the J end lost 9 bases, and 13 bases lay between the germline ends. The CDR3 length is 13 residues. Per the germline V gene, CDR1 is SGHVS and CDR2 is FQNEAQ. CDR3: CASSSARAGEQFF. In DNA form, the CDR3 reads TGTGCCAGCAGCTCGGCCCGAGCGGGTGAGCAGTTCTTC.

The CDR3 sequence: CASSSPTGAKHEQYF. The CDR3, as DNA: TGTGCCAGCAGTTCCCCGACAGGGGCAAAGCACGAGCAGTACTTC. The genes are TRBV28 and TRBJ2-7; 8 nucleotides line up with TRBD1. The CDR3 runs to 15 residues. V shed 4 bases, J shed 5 bases, and the junction held 10 bases outside the gene matches. Looked up from germline, CDR1 is MDHEN and CDR2 is SYDVKM.

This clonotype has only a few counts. CDR3 amino acids: CASSLGAGGTMTSGYTDTQYF. As DNA, the CDR3 is TGTGCCAGCAGCTTAGGTGCCGGTGGGACGATGACTAGCGGGTACACAGATACGCAGTATTTT. This chain links TRBV11-2 with TRBJ2-3; 10 nucleotides match TRBD2. The CDR3 is 21 residues long. The junction had 18 bases not matched to a gene; V was cut back by 1 base and J by 2 bases. Germline loops: CDR1 SGHAT, CDR2 FQNNGV. The variable domain in full, with the rest retrieved from reference TRBV11-2 and TRBJ2-3, is EAGVAQSPRYKIIEKRQSVAFWCNPISGHATLYWYQQILGQGPKLLIQFQNNGVVDDSQLPKDRFSAERLKGVDSTLKIQPAKLEDSAVYLCASSLGAGGTMTSGYTDTQYFGPGTRLTVL.

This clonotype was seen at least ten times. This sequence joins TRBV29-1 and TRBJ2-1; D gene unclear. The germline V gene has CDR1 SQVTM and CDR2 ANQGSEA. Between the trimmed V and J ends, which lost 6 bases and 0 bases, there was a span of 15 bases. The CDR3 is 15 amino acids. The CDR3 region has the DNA TGCAGCGTCTCTACTCCAGGATACTCCTACAATGAGCAGTTCTTC. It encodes CSVSTPGYSYNEQFF.

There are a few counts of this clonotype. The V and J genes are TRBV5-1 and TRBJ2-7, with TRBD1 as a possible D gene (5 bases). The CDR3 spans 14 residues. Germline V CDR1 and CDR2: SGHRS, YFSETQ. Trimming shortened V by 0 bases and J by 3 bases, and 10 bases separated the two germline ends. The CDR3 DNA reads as TGCGCCAGCAGCTTGGACAGGATAGTCTACGAGCAGTACTTC. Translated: CASSLDRIVYEQYF.

CDR3 nucleotides: TGCAGCGTCGGGACAGCCCAAGAGACCCAGTACTTC. It encodes CSVGTAQETQYF. The gene calls are TRBV29-1 and TRBJ2-5, with 7 bases matching TRBD1. Germline V gene sequence: CDR1 SQVTM, CDR2 ANQGSEA. The V segment lost 6 bases and the J segment 1 base; nucleotides outside the gene matches: 2. This CDR3 contains 12 residues.

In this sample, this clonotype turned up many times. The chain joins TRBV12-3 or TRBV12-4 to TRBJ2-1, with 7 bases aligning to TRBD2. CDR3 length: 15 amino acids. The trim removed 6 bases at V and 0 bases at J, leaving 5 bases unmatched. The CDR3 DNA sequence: TGTGCCAGCAGATTCAGCGGGAACTCCTACAATGAGCAGTTCTTC. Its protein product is CASRFSGNSYNEQFF.

The CDR3 DNA reads TGTGCCAGCAGCGTGTCAAGGCCCGGGGAGCTGTTTTTT. This gives the protein CASSVSRPGELFF. This chain joins TRBV7-8 and TRBJ2-2, with D unresolved. V lost 5 bases and J 6 bases, leaving 10 bases between the germline ends. The CDR3 runs to 13 residues. The germline gives CDR1 SGHVS, CDR2 FQNEAQ.

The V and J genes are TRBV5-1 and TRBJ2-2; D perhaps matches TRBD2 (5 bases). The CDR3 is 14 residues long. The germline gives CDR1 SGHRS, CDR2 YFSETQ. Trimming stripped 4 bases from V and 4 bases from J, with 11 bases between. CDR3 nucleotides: TGCGCCAGCAGCGCGGTTGAGGGCACCGGGGAGCTGTTTTTT. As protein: CASSAVEGTGELFF. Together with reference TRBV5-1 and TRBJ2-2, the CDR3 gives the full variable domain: KAGVTQTPRYLIKTRGQQVTLSCSPISGHRSVSWYQQTPGQGLQFLFEYFSETQRNKGNFPGRFSGRQFSNSRSEMNVSTLELGDSALYLCASSAVEGTGELFFGEGSRLTVL.

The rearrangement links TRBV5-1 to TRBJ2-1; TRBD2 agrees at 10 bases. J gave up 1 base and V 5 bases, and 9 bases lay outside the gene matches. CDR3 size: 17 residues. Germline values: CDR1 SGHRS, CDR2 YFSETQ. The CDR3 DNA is TGCGCCAGCAGAAACGGAGCGGGAGGGGTATCCTACAATGAGCAGTTCTTC. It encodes CASRNGAGGVSYNEQFF. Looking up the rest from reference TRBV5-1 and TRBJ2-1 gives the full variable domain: KAGVTQTPRYLIKTRGQQVTLSCSPISGHRSVSWYQQTPGQGLQFLFEYFSETQRNKGNFPGRFSGRQFSNSRSEMNVSTLELGDSALYLCASRNGAGGVSYNEQFFGPGTRLTVL.

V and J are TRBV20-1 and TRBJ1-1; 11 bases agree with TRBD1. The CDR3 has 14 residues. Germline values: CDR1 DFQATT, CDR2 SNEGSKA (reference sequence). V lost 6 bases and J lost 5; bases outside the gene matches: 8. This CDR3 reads CSAQGQGDWTEAFF. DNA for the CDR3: TGCAGTGCCCAGGGACAGGGGGATTGGACTGAAGCTTTCTTT.

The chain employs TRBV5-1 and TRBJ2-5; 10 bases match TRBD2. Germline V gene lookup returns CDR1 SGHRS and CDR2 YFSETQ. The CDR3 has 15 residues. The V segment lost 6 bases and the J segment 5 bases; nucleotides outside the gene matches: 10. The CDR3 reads CASTLASGSIETQYF. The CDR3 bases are TGCGCCAGCACGTTAGCTAGCGGGAGTATCGAGACCCAGTACTTC. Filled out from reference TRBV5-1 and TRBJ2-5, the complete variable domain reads KAGVTQTPRYLIKTRGQQVTLSCSPISGHRSVSWYQQTPGQGLQFLFEYFSETQRNKGNFPGRFSGRQFSNSRSEMNVSTLELGDSALYLCASTLASGSIETQYFGPGTRLLVL.

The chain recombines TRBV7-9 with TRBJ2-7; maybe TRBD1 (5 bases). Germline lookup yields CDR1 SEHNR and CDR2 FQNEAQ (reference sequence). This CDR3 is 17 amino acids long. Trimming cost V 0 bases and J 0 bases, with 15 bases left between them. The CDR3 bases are TGTGCCAGCAGCTTAGCGTTCCAGGGTTCGAGCTCCTACGAGCAGTACTTC. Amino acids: CASSLAFQGSSSYEQYF. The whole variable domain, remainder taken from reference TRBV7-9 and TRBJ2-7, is DTGVSQNPRHKITKRGQNVTFRCDPISEHNRLYWYRQTLGQGPEFLTYFQNEAQLEKSRLLSDRFSAERPKGSFSTLEIQRTEQGDSAMYLCASSLAFQGSSSYEQYFGPGTRLTVT.